This T cell receptor beta chain was recorded in a study of blood T cell repertoires in COVID-19. Study in general: Both acute and convalescent COVID-19 samples were obtained from the United States, Italy and Spain. The analysed material was cDNA or gDNA that came from T cells, B-cell-depleted T cells, or PBMCs.

The J segment lost 4 bases and the V segment lost 7 bases, leaving 6 bases of the junction unmatched. Germline V gene sequence: CDR1 MNHEY, CDR2 SVGAGI. This CDR3 contains 13 residues. Original processing methods: Amplification of reference gene primers was used by the study to estimate nucleated cell counts. Assay used: immunoSEQ multiplex PCR; TCRdb lists only in-frame clones, some missing. V, J and clone size derive from that table, while D and trimming were established from the DNA sequence. The sample has hundreds of thousands of clones, 80% to 90% seen once. The TCR comes from a woman in her 30s with active or convalescent COVID-19. The sequenced material came from peripheral blood. The chain is built from TRBV6-5 and TRBJ1-1; 7 bases fit TRBD1. CDR3 sequence: CASTYAGGTEAFF. The CDR3 DNA is TGTGCCAGCACCTATGCAGGGGGCACTGAAGCTTTCTTT.